These 15 T cell receptor beta chains share one sample of origin, sequenced in a study of blood T cells in healthy people across ages. A second PCR of about 6 to 11 cycles used a sample-barcoded 5' primer and a J-beta primer mix. TCRdb re-called the 5' RACE reads with MiXCR, one entry per CDR3 protein. The sample records about 760,000 distinct CDR3 sequences, roughly 25% being singletons. This same sample was also taken into another study, of T cells of mothers and their children.

The sequenced material came from blood. The receptors were sampled from a boy aged 5-17 years in good health.

For this clonotype: A much larger clone sits a single nucleotide away, making a read error possible. This CDR3 is CASSLGQAYCGYTF. CDR3 DNA sequence: TGTGCCAGCAGCTTAGGACAGGCCTATTGTGGCTACACCTTC. V is TRBV7-2 and J is TRBJ1-2; weak D call: TRBD1 (6 bases). Looked up from germline, CDR1 is SGHTA and CDR2 is FQGNSA. The CDR3 is made up of 14 amino acids. With 1 base removed from V and 7 bases from J, the gap between germline ends came to 13 bases.

V and J are TRBV7-9 and TRBJ2-5; possibly TRBD2 for D (5 bases). The ends were cut back, 0 bases at V and 1 base at J, with 21 bases in the middle. This CDR3 region has 19 residues. Per the germline V gene, CDR1 is SEHNR and CDR2 is FQNEAQ (reference sequence). The CDR3 DNA is TGTGCCAGCAGCTTAGCGCTTTGGTCCGGGAACGAGGCCCAAGAGACCCAGTACTTC. Encoded protein: CASSLALWSGNEAQETQYF.

This clonotype has only a few counts. The CDR3 spells CASREGGLGQFF. CDR3 nucleotides: TGTGCCAGCAGGGAGGGCGGGCTAGGGCAGTTCTTC. The chain combines TRBV12-3 or TRBV12-4 with TRBJ2-1; D is possibly TRBD2 (6 bases). Trimming stripped 6 bases from V and 12 bases from J, with 15 bases between. The CDR3 is 12 amino acids.

This chain connects TRBV10-2 to TRBJ2-1, with 9 bases lining up with TRBD2. The CDR3 covers 14 residues. Germline loops: CDR1 WSHSY, CDR2 SAAADI. Trimming removed 8 bases from V and 5 bases from J; junction bases left unmatched: 7. The CDR3: CASLTSGWDNEQFF. The DNA of the CDR3 is TGCGCCAGCCTAACTAGCGGGTGGGACAATGAGCAGTTCTTC.

The chain couples TRBV6-5 to TRBJ1-1; D is undetermined. Germline V lookup: CDR1 MNHEY, CDR2 SVGAGI. CDR3 size: 13 residues. Trimming removed 4 bases at V and 6 bases at J, with 12 bases between. CDR3 nucleotides: TGTGCCAGCAGTTCCCTGGGTGTCGCTGAAGCTTTCTTT. As protein: CASSSLGVAEAFF.

The chain joins TRBV3-1 to TRBJ2-3; D unresolved. The CDR3 covers 14 residues. The germline CDR1 and CDR2 sequences are LGHDT and YNNKEL (reference sequence). V was cut by 1 base and J by 3 bases, with 8 bases left in between. CDR3 nucleotides: TGTGCCAGCAGCCAAGTAACCAGTACAGATACGCAGTATTTT. Translated: CASSQVTSTDTQYF.

The chain carries TRBV6-6 and TRBJ1-2; no definite D call. The CDR3 is made up of 13 amino acids. CDR1 is MNHNY and CDR2 is SVGAGI in the germline V gene (reference sequence). V was trimmed by 2 bases and J by 4 bases, leaving 8 bases between them. The CDR3 sequence is CASSYGLPYGYTF. CDR3 coding DNA: TGTGCCAGCAGTTACGGGCTGCCCTATGGCTACACCTTC.

The chain carries TRBV7-2 and TRBJ2-7, with 7 bases lining up with TRBD2. This CDR3 has 17 residues. CDR1 and CDR2 from the germline V gene are SGHTA and FQGNSA. J gave up 3 bases and V 5 bases, and 16 bases lay outside the gene matches. CDR3 sequence: CASSKAPLAAPYYEQYF. In nucleotides, the CDR3 is TGTGCCAGCAGCAAAGCCCCCCTAGCGGCCCCCTACTACGAGCAGTACTTC.

The sample holds a few counts of this clonotype. The chain is built from TRBV6-2 or TRBV6-3 and TRBJ2-7; D may be TRBD2 (5 bases). There are 14 residues in the CDR3. V was clipped by 4 bases and J by 4 bases, with 14 bases between them. Germline CDR1 and CDR2: MNHEY and SVGEGT. This chain's CDR3 is CASSCPGMGYEQYF. The CDR3 region has the DNA TGTGCCAGCAGTTGCCCGGGAATGGGTTACGAGCAGTACTTC.

The J gene is TRBJ1-2, the V gene TRBV7-9, with D uncertain. Germline V lookup: CDR1 SEHNR, CDR2 FQNEAQ (reference sequence). Trimming pared 2 bases from V and 4 bases from J, leaving 17 bases between. This CDR3 is built from 16 residues. In nucleotides, the CDR3 is TGTGCCAGCAGCTTAATCCTTTACACGTTGGGCTATGGCTACACCTTC. Translation gives CASSLILYTLGYGYTF.

The V gene is TRBV13, the J gene TRBJ1-2, with TRBD1 identical over 8 bases. V lost 8 bases to trimming and J lost 5 bases; unmatched junction nucleotides: 13. The germline gives CDR1 PRHDT, CDR2 FYEKMQ (reference sequence). This CDR3 contains 15 residues. CDR3 coding DNA: TGTGCCAGCTCAACGCTCGGACAGGGAATTTATGGCTACACCTTC. Translating gives CASSTLGQGIYGYTF.

This clonotype turned up a few times. This sequence joins TRBV12-3 or TRBV12-4 and TRBJ2-7; D could derive from TRBD1 or TRBD2 (6 bases each). The CDR3 extends over 15 amino acids. V was cut by 0 bases and J by 4 bases, with 13 bases left in between. CDR3 sequence: CASSLAEGHLYEQYF. The DNA for the CDR3 is TGTGCCAGCAGTTTAGCGGAGGGACATCTATACGAGCAGTACTTC.

This clonotype turned up a few times. This chain connects TRBV6-2 or TRBV6-3 to TRBJ2-4; 8 bases line up with TRBD2. CDR3 length: 18 amino acids. Unmatched junction bases numbered 12, after V lost 5 bases and J lost 0 bases. Germline-derived CDR1 and CDR2 are MNHEY and SVGEGT. CDR3 sequence: CASSRRAGVSVAKNIQYF. CDR3 in DNA: TGTGCCAGCAGTCGTCGAGCGGGGGTTTCGGTAGCCAAAAACATTCAGTACTTC.

This chain joins TRBV5-1 and TRBJ2-3; 14 nucleotides line up with TRBD2. With V trimmed by 3 bases and J by 4 bases, 4 bases remained unmatched. Germline CDR1 and CDR2: SGHRS and YFSETQ. This CDR3 region has 16 residues. The CDR3 reads CASSWGTSGRPDTQYF. The CDR3 bases are TGCGCCAGCAGCTGGGGGACTAGCGGGAGACCAGATACGCAGTATTTT.

V usage is TRBV7-2 and J usage is TRBJ2-5; the D call may be TRBD1 or TRBD2 (6 bases each). The J call may be wrong; the DNA end is better matched by TRBJ2-7. The CDR3 consists of 17 residues. Germline V gene data show CDR1 as SGHTA and CDR2 as FQGNSA. In DNA, the CDR3 is TGTGCCAGCAGCTTAGCCGGGGGTAGAGGACAGAGCTACGAGCAGTACTTC. Translated, it gives CASSLAGGRGQSYEQYF.